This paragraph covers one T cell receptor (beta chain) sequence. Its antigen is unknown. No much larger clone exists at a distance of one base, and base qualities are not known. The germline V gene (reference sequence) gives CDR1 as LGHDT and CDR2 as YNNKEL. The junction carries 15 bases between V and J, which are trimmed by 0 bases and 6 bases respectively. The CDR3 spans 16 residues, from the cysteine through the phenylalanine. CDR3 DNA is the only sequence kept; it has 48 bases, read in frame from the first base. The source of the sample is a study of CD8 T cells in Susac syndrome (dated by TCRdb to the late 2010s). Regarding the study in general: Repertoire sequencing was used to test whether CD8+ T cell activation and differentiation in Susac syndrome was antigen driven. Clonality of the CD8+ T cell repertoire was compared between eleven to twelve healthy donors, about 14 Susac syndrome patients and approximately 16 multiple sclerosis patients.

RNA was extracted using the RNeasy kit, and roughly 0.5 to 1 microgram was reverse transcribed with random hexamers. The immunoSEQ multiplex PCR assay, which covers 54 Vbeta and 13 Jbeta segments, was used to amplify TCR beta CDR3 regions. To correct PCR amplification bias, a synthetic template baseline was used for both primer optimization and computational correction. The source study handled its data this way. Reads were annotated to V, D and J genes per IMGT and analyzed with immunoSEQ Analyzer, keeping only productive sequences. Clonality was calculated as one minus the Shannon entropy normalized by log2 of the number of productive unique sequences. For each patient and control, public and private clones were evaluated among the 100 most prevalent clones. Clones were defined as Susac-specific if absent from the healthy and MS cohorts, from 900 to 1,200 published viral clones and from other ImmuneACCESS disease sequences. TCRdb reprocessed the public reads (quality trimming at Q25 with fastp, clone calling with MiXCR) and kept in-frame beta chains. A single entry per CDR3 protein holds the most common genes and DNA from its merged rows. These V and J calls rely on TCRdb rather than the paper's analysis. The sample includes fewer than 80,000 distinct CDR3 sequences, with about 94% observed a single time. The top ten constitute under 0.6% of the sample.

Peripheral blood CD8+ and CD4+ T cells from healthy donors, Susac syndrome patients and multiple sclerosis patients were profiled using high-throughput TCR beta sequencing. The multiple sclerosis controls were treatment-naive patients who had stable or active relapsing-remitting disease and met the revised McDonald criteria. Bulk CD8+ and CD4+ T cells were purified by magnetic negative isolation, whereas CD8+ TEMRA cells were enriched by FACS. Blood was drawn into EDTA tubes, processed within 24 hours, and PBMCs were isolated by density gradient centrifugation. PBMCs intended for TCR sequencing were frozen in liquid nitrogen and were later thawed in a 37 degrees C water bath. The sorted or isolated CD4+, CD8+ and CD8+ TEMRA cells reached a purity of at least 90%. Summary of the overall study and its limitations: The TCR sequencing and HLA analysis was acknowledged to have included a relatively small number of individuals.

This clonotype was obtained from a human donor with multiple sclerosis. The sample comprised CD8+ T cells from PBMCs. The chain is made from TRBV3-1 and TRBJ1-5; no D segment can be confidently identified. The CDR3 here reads CASSQDWRVGVQPQHF. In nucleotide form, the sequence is TGTGCCAGCAGCCAAGATTGGAGGGTGGGAGTTCAGCCCCAGCATTTT.